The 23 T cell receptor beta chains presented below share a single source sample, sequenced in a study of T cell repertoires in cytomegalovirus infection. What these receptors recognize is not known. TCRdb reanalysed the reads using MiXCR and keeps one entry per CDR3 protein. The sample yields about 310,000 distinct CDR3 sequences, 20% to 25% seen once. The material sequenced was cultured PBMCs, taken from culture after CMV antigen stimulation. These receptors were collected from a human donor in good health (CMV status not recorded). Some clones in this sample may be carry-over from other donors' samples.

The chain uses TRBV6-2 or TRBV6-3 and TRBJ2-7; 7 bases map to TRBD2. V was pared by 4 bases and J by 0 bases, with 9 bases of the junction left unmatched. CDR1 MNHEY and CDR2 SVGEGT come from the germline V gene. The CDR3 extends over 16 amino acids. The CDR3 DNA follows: TGTGCCAGCAGTTCCCCAACTAGCGTCACCTCCTACGAGCAGTACTTC. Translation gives CASSSPTSVTSYEQYF.

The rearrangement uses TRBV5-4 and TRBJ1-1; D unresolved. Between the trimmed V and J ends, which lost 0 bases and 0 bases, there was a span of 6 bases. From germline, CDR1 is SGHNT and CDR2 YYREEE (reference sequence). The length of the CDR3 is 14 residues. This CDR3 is CASSLEQMNTEAFF. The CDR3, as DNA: TGTGCCAGCAGCTTGGAACAGATGAACACTGAAGCTTTCTTT.

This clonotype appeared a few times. The CDR3 reads CASSYQSGGTLYNEQFF. The CDR3 bases are TGTGCCAGCAGTTACCAGAGCGGGGGGACACTCTACAATGAGCAGTTCTTC. The chain employs TRBV25-1 and TRBJ2-1; 9 bases align to TRBD2. Germline CDR1 reads MGHDK; CDR2 reads SYGVNS. The V segment lost 5 bases and the J segment 3 bases; nucleotides outside the gene matches: 11. The CDR3 spans 17 residues.

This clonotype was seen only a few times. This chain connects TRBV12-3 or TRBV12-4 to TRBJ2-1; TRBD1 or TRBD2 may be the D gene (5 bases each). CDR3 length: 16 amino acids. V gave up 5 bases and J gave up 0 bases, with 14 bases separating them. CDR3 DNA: TGTGCCAGCAGTGTCTCGGGACCTGACTCCTACAATGAGCAGTTCTTC. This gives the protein CASSVSGPDSYNEQFF.

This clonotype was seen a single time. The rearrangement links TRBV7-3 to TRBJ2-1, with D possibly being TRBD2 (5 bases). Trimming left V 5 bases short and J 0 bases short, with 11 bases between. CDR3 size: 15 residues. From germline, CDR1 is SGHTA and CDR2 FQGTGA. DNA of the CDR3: TGTGCCAGCAGCACCACTAGGTCCTCCTACAATGAGCAGTTCTTC. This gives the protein CASSTTRSSYNEQFF.

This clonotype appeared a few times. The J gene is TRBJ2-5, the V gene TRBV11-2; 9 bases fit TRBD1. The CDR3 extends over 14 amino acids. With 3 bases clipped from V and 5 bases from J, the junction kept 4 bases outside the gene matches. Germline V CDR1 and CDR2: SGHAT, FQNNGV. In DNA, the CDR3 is TGTGCCAGCAGCTTCGACAGGGGGATCGAGACCCAGTACTTC. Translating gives CASSFDRGIETQYF. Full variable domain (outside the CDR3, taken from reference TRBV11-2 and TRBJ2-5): EAGVAQSPRYKIIEKRQSVAFWCNPISGHATLYWYQQILGQGPKLLIQFQNNGVVDDSQLPKDRFSAERLKGVDSTLKIQPAKLEDSAVYLCASSFDRGIETQYFGPGTRLLVL.

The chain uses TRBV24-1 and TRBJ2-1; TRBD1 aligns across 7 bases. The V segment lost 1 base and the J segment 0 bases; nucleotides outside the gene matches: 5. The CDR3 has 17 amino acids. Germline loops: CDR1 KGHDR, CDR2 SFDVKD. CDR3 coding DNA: TGTGCCACCAGTGATTTAGAACAGGGGAGCTCCTACAATGAGCAGTTCTTC. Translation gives CATSDLEQGSSYNEQFF.

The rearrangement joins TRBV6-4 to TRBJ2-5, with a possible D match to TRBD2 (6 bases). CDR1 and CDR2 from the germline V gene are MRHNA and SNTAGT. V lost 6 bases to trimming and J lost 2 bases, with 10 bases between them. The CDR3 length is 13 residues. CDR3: CASSQTSQETQYF. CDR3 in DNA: TGTGCCAGCAGCCAGACTAGTCAAGAGACCCAGTACTTC.

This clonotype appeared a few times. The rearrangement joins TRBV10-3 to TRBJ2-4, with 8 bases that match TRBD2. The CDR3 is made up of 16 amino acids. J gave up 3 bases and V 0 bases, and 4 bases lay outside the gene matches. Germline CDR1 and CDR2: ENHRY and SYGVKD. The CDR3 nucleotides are TGTGCCATCAGTGAGTCAGGCGCGGGGGGCAAAAACATTCAGTACTTC. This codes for CAISESGAGGKNIQYF.

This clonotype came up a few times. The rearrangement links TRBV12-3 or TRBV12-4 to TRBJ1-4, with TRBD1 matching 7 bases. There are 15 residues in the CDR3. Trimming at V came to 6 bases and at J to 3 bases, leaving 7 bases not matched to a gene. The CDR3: CASRLRTGSNEKLFF. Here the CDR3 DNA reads TGTGCCAGCAGACTCAGGACAGGTTCTAATGAAAAACTGTTTTTT.

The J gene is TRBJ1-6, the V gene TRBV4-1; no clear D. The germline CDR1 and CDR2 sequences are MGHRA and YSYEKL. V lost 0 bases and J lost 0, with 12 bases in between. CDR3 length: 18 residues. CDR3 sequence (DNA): TGCGCCAGCAGCCAAGACCGTGGAGTAAGCTCCTATAATTCACCCCTCCACTTT. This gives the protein CASSQDRGVSSYNSPLHF.

The DNA for the CDR3 is TGCGCCAGCAGCCAAGAGTGGGGGAGAGGATACGAGCAGTACTTC. This gives the protein CASSQEWGRGYEQYF. This chain joins TRBV4-3 and TRBJ2-7; TRBD1 or TRBD2 may be the D gene (5 bases each). Germline V CDR1 and CDR2: LGHNA, YSLEER. CDR3 length: 15 amino acids. The germline V and J ends were trimmed by 0 bases and 4 bases, with 13 bases remaining between them.

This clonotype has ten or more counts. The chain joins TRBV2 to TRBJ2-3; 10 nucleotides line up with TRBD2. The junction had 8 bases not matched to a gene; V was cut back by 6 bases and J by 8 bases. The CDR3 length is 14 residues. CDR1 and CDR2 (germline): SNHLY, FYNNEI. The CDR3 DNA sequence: TGTGCCAGCAGAGCTAGCGGGAGTACTACTACGCAGTATTTT. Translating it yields CASRASGSTTTQYF.

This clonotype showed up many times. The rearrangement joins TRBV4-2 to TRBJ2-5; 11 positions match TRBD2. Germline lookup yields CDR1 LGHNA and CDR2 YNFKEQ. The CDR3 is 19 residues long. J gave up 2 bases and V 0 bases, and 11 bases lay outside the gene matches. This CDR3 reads CASSQDRRLAGIIQETQYF. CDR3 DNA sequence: TGTGCCAGCAGCCAAGATAGGAGACTAGCGGGAATAATTCAAGAGACCCAGTACTTC.

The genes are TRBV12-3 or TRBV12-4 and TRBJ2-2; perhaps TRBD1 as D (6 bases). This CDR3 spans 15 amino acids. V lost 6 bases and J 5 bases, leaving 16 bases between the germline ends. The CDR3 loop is CASRPGHRGTGELFF. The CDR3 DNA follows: TGTGCCAGCAGACCGGGACACCGGGGTACCGGGGAGCTGTTTTTT.

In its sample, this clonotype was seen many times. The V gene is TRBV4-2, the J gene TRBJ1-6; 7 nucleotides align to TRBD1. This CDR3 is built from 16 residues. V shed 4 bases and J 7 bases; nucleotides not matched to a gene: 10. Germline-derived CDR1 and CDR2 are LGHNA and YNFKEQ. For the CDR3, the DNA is TGTGCCAGCAGCCTCGGAAGACAGGGCCCCAATTCACCCCTCCACTTT. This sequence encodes CASSLGRQGPNSPLHF.

CDR3 sequence (DNA): TGTGCCATCAGTGATATGCGGGAGCCCCCCACAGATACGCAGTATTTT. This encodes CAISDMREPPTDTQYF. This chain uses TRBV10-3 with TRBJ2-3; 7 bases fit TRBD2. The germline V gene encodes CDR1 ENHRY and CDR2 SYGVKD. This CDR3 comprises 16 residues. V was pared by 3 bases and J by 2 bases, with 8 bases of the junction left unmatched.

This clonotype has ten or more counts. CDR3 DNA sequence: TGTGCCAGCAGCTTATTGCGGGACGTCGGGGAGCTGTTTTTT. This gives the protein CASSLLRDVGELFF. J is TRBJ2-2 and V is TRBV7-2; D might be TRBD2 (6 bases). The germline gives CDR1 SGHTA, CDR2 FQGNSA. V was clipped by 2 bases and J by 7 bases, with 11 bases between them. The CDR3 is 14 residues long. The full variable domain, in which reference TRBV7-2 and TRBJ2-2 provide the parts outside the CDR3, is GAGVSQSPSNKVTEKGKDVELRCDPISGHTALYWYRQSLGQGLEFLIYFQGNSAPDKSGLPSDRFSAERTGGSVSTLTIQRTQQEDSAVYLCASSLLRDVGELFFGEGSRLTVL.

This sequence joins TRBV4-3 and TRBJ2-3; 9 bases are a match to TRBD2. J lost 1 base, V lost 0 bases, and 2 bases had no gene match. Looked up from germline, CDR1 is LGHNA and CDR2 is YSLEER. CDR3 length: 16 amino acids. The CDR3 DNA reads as TGCGCCAGCAGCCAAGATATAGCGGGAGGCACAGATACGCAGTATTTT. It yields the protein CASSQDIAGGTDTQYF.

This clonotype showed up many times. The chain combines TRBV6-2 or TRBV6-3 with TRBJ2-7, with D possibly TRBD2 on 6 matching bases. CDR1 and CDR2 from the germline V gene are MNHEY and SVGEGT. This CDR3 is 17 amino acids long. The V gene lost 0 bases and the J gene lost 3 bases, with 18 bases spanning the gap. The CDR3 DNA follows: TGTGCCAGCAGTTACTCGAATTTTGGGACTCATGTCTACGAGCAGTACTTC. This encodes CASSYSNFGTHVYEQYF.

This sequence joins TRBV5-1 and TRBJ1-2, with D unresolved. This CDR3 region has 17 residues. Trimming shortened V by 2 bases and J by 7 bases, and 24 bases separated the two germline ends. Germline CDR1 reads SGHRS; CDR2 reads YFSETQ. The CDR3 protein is CASSFREGGQSASGYTF. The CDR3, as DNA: TGCGCCAGCAGCTTTAGGGAGGGCGGGCAGAGCGCCTCTGGCTACACCTTC.

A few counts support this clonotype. The CDR3 loop reads CASSQEPRQGKNTEAFF. Written as DNA, the CDR3 is TGCGCCAGCAGCCAAGAACCTAGACAGGGAAAGAACACTGAAGCTTTCTTT. The chain carries TRBV4-1 and TRBJ1-1, with 7 bases aligning to TRBD1. The CDR3 has 17 residues. The junction had 8 bases not matched to a gene; V was cut back by 0 bases and J by 1 base. Germline-derived CDR1 and CDR2 are MGHRA and YSYEKL.

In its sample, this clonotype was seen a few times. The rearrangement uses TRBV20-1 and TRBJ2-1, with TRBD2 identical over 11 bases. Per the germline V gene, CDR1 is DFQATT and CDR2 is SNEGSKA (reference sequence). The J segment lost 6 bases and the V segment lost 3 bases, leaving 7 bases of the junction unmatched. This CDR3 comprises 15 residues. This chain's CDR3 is CSASSGTSGLNEQFF. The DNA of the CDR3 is TGCAGTGCTAGCTCCGGGACTAGCGGCCTCAATGAGCAGTTCTTC.